These 4 T cell receptor beta chains were sequenced from one sample in a study of CD8 T cells in Susac syndrome. RNA was extracted with the RNeasy kit, and a quantity of roughly 0.5 to 1 ug was reverse transcribed using random hexamers. TCRdb reprocessed the immunoSEQ multiplex PCR reads via MiXCR and lists one record per CDR3 protein. The profile shows roughly 130,000 distinct CDR3 sequences, approximately 94% of them singletons. What was sequenced was CD4+ T cells from PBMCs. The receptors shown here come from a human donor with multiple sclerosis.

This clonotype was counted once. The V call is TRBV20-1, the J call TRBJ2-1; TRBD2 agrees at 12 bases. The CDR3 has 16 amino acids. V was pared by 2 bases and J by 9 bases, with 11 bases of the junction left unmatched. Germline assignment: CDR1 DFQATT and CDR2 SNEGSKA (reference sequence). The CDR3 region has the DNA TGCAGTGCTAGACCCGCACTAGCGGGGGGTAGGACTGAGCAGTTCTTC. Amino acid sequence: CSARPALAGGRTEQFF.

V usage is TRBV29-1 and J usage is TRBJ1-2, with no clear D. V dropped 4 bases and J dropped 5 bases, with 14 bases sitting between them. Per germline, CDR1 SQVTM and CDR2 ANQGSEA. This CDR3 has 13 residues. The CDR3 reads CSVAQLHGYGYTF. Here the CDR3 DNA reads TGCAGCGTTGCACAGCTACATGGGTATGGCTACACCTTC.

This clonotype was observed a few times. The CDR3 is CASSLELDREYEQYF. The CDR3 region has the DNA TGTGCCAGCAGCTTGGAGTTGGACAGGGAGTACGAGCAGTACTTC. This chain joins TRBV5-6 and TRBJ2-7, with 8 bases lining up with TRBD1. Looked up from germline, CDR1 is SGHDT and CDR2 is YYEEEE. The CDR3 has 15 amino acids. The V gene end was trimmed by 0 bases and the J gene end by 4 bases; junction bases not matched to a gene: 6.

The chain is built from TRBV12-3 or TRBV12-4 and TRBJ1-1; D is unclear. The CDR3 is 13 amino acids. The germline V and J ends were trimmed by 7 bases and 1 base, with 10 bases remaining between them. CDR3 amino acids: CASNYQWNTEAFF. The DNA for the CDR3 is TGTGCCAGCAATTACCAGTGGAACACTGAAGCTTTCTTT.